The clone carrying this T cell receptor (beta chain) was recorded once. This sample was taken from a study of T cell changes during pregnancy in multiple sclerosis. Libraries were prepared by immunoSEQ multiplex PCR; TCRdb keeps only in-frame clonotypes and omits some of them. The sample lists approximately 90,000 clones, less than 95% seen once, with about 0.91% in the top ten. The sequencing used peripheral blood, collected before pregnancy. The receptor was isolated from a female donor with multiple sclerosis, enrolled in a pregnancy study.

This CDR3 reads CASSLLGTEAFF. CDR3 nucleotides: TGTGCCAGCAGCCTACTCGGGACTGAAGCTTTCTTT. The J gene is TRBJ1-1, the V gene TRBV7-9; D gene ambiguous. In germline, CDR1 is SEHNR, CDR2 FQNEAQ (reference sequence). Trimming shortened V by 5 bases and J by 5 bases, and 9 bases separated the two germline ends. This CDR3 has 12 amino acids.